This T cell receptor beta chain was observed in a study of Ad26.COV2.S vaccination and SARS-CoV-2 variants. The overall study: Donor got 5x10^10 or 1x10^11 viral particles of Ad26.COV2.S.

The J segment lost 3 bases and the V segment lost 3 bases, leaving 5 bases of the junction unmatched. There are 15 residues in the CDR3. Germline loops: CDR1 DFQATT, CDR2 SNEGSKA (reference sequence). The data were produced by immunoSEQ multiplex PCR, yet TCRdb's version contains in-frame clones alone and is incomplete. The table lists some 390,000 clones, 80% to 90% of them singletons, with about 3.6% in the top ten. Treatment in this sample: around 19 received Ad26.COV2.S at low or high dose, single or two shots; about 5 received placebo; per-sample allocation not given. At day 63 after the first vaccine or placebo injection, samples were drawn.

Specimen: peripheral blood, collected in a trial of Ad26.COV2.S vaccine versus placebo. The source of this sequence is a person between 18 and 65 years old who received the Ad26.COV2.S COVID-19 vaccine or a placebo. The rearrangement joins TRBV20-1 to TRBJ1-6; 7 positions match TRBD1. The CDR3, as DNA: TGCAGTGCTAGTCCCGACAGGGACTATAATTCACCCCTCCACTTT. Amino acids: CSASPDRDYNSPLHF.